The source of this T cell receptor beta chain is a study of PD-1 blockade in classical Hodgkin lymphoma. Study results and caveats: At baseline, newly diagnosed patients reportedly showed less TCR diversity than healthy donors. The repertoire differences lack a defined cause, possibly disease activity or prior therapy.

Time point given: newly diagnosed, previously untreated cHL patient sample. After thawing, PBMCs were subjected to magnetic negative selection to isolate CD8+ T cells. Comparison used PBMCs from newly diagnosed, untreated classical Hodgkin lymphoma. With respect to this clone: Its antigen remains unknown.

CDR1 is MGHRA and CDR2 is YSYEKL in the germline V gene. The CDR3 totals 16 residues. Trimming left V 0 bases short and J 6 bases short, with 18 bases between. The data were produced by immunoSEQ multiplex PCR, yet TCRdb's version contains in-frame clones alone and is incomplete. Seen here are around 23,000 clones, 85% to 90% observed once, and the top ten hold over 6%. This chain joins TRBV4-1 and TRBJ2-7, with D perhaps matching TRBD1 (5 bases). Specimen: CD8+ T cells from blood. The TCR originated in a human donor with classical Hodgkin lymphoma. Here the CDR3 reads CASSQETGLTLFEQYF. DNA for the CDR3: TGCGCCAGCAGCCAAGAAACAGGTCTTACGCTTTTCGAGCAGTACTTC.